The rows below give T cell receptor beta chains drawn from one sample of a study of CD8 T cells in ankylosing spondylitis. TCRdb used MiXCR to reprocess the 5' RACE reads, holding one entry per CDR3 protein. Of about 420,000 distinct CDR3 sequences in the sample, approximately 20% were seen once. The sequenced sample was blood, either unsorted or a sorted T cell fraction (not recorded which). Source of these receptors: a male donor with ankylosing spondylitis. The CDR3 runs from the conserved cysteine through the conserved F or W. The D gene is left open where the match is weak. For some rows the clone size is stated as once, few or many, or as a class when expanded; others skip it.

abundance: -
j_gene: TRBJ2-1
v_gene: TRBV29-1
d_gene: -
CDR3aa: CSVEIARTYNEQFF
CDR3nt: TGCAGCGTTGAAATTGCGAGAACCTACAATGAGCAGTTCTTC

abundance: few
j_gene: TRBJ1-5
v_gene: TRBV12-3/TRBV12-4
d_gene: TRBD1
CDR3aa: CASSPGQAVGQPQHF
CDR3nt: TGTGCCAGCAGTCCCGGACAGGCTGTGGGTCAGCCCCAGCATTTT

abundance: -
j_gene: TRBJ2-7
v_gene: TRBV4-2
d_gene: -
CDR3aa: CASSQDRGAWEYF
CDR3nt: TGTGCCAGCAGCCAAGATCGCGGAGCGTGGGAGTACTTC

abundance: -
j_gene: TRBJ2-1
v_gene: TRBV18
d_gene: TRBD2
CDR3aa: CASSPRIAGAHEQFF
CDR3nt: TGTGCCAGCTCACCACGAATAGCGGGAGCCCATGAGCAGTTCTTC

abundance: -
j_gene: TRBJ2-3
v_gene: TRBV6-5
d_gene: TRBD2
CDR3aa: CASSSTSGRVDTQYF
CDR3nt: TGTGCCAGCAGTTCGACTAGCGGGAGAGTTGATACGCAGTATTTT

abundance: -
j_gene: TRBJ2-1
v_gene: TRBV6-2/TRBV6-3
d_gene: TRBD1
CDR3aa: CATGTGTTNEQFF
CDR3nt: TGTGCCACCGGGACAGGAACAACGAATGAGCAGTTCTTC

abundance: few
j_gene: TRBJ1-5
v_gene: TRBV6-4
d_gene: -
CDR3aa: CASSVETILRPQHF
CDR3nt: TGTGCCAGCAGTGTGGAGACTATTTTGAGGCCCCAGCATTTT

abundance: many
j_gene: TRBJ2-3
v_gene: TRBV7-3
d_gene: -
CDR3aa: CASSLDSTDTQYF
CDR3nt: TGTGCCAGCAGCCTCGACAGCACAGATACGCAGTATTTT

abundance: -
j_gene: TRBJ2-7
v_gene: TRBV6-1
d_gene: -
CDR3aa: CASKQDGPPHEQYF
CDR3nt: TGTGCCAGCAAACAGGACGGCCCGCCCCACGAGCAGTACTTC

abundance: few
j_gene: TRBJ1-5
v_gene: TRBV19
d_gene: -
CDR3aa: CASSTLYQPQHF
CDR3nt: TGTGCCAGTAGTACCCTTTATCAGCCCCAGCATTTT

abundance: few
j_gene: TRBJ1-6
v_gene: TRBV10-1
d_gene: TRBD1
CDR3aa: CASSRDRGPSPLHF
CDR3nt: TGCGCCAGCTCCCGGGACAGGGGGCCCTCACCCCTCCACTTT

abundance: -
j_gene: TRBJ2-5
v_gene: TRBV28
d_gene: TRBD1
CDR3aa: CASSSPPTGIETQYF
CDR3nt: TGTGCCAGCAGTTCCCCCCCGACAGGGATAGAGACCCAGTACTTC

abundance: -
j_gene: TRBJ1-1
v_gene: TRBV12-3/TRBV12-4
d_gene: -
CDR3aa: CASSPLSGGEAFF
CDR3nt: TGTGCCAGCAGTCCATTGTCTGGGGGTGAAGCTTTCTTT

abundance: few
j_gene: TRBJ2-5
v_gene: TRBV25-1
d_gene: TRBD2
CDR3aa: CASSVPGGPQTQYF
CDR3nt: TGTGCCAGCAGTGTTCCGGGAGGGCCGCAGACCCAGTACTTC

abundance: -
j_gene: TRBJ2-3
v_gene: TRBV20-1
d_gene: -
CDR3aa: CSARGVGGTDTQYF
CDR3nt: TGCAGTGCTAGAGGAGTCGGGGGCACAGATACGCAGTATTTT

abundance: -
j_gene: TRBJ1-2
v_gene: TRBV7-3
d_gene: TRBD1
CDR3aa: CASSDTGGSQYGYTF
CDR3nt: TGTGCCAGCAGCGACACAGGGGGCTCTCAGTATGGCTACACCTTC

abundance: few
j_gene: TRBJ2-2
v_gene: TRBV6-5
d_gene: TRBD2
CDR3aa: CASSSGLAGVRGELFF
CDR3nt: TGTGCCAGCAGTTCGGGACTAGCGGGAGTTAGAGGGGAGCTGTTTTTT

abundance: few
j_gene: TRBJ2-1
v_gene: TRBV7-3
d_gene: TRBD2
CDR3aa: CASRQGLAGENNEQFF
CDR3nt: TGTGCCAGCAGACAGGGACTAGCGGGAGAAAACAATGAGCAGTTCTTC

abundance: -
j_gene: TRBJ2-1
v_gene: TRBV11-1
d_gene: -
CDR3aa: CASSLGPARGLISNEQFF
CDR3nt: TGTGCCAGCAGCTTAGGCCCGGCCCGGGGGCTAATATCAAATGAGCAGTTCTTC

abundance: few
j_gene: TRBJ2-1
v_gene: TRBV6-1
d_gene: TRBD2
CDR3aa: CASSARDYRYNEQFF
CDR3nt: TGTGCCAGCAGTGCCCGGGACTACCGATACAATGAGCAGTTCTTC

abundance: few
j_gene: TRBJ1-2
v_gene: TRBV4-3
d_gene: -
CDR3aa: CASSQDTLDGYGYTF
CDR3nt: TGCGCCAGCAGCCAAGATACCCTGGACGGCTATGGCTACACCTTC

abundance: many
j_gene: TRBJ2-1
v_gene: TRBV12-3/TRBV12-4
d_gene: -
CDR3aa: CASSLVVALGEQFF
CDR3nt: TGTGCCAGCAGCCTCGTAGTGGCATTGGGTGAGCAGTTCTTC

abundance: -
j_gene: TRBJ1-4
v_gene: TRBV3-1
d_gene: -
CDR3aa: CASSQDWDVNEKLFF
CDR3nt: TGTGCCAGCAGCCAAGATTGGGACGTTAATGAAAAACTGTTTTTT

abundance: few
j_gene: TRBJ2-7
v_gene: TRBV18
d_gene: -
CDR3aa: CASSAMGLSKEQYF
CDR3nt: TGTGCCAGCTCAGCGATGGGCCTTTCGAAGGAGCAGTACTTC

abundance: many
j_gene: TRBJ2-7
v_gene: TRBV29-1
d_gene: -
CDR3aa: CSVSPTQGGEQYF
CDR3nt: TGCAGCGTGAGCCCCACACAGGGTGGCGAGCAGTACTTC

abundance: many
j_gene: TRBJ2-3
v_gene: TRBV15
d_gene: -
CDR3aa: CATSRDRESTDTQYF
CDR3nt: TGTGCCACCAGCAGAGATCGGGAGAGCACAGATACGCAGTATTTT

abundance: -
j_gene: TRBJ1-5
v_gene: TRBV6-2/TRBV6-3
d_gene: TRBD1
CDR3aa: CASSYYRGRNQPQHF
CDR3nt: TGTGCCAGCAGTTACTACAGGGGTCGAAATCAGCCCCAGCATTTT

abundance: -
j_gene: TRBJ1-1
v_gene: TRBV2
d_gene: -
CDR3aa: CASSEAGPVLHTEAFF
CDR3nt: TGTGCCAGCAGTGAAGCAGGTCCAGTCCTTCACACTGAAGCTTTCTTT

abundance: few
j_gene: TRBJ2-2
v_gene: TRBV3-1
d_gene: -
CDR3aa: CASSQSAGSGELFF
CDR3nt: TGTGCCAGCAGCCAGTCTGCAGGGTCCGGGGAGCTGTTTTTT

abundance: -
j_gene: TRBJ2-1
v_gene: TRBV5-4
d_gene: TRBD2
CDR3aa: CASSVTSGWLGNEQFF
CDR3nt: TGTGCCAGCAGCGTGACTAGCGGGTGGTTGGGCAATGAGCAGTTCTTC

abundance: few
j_gene: TRBJ2-7
v_gene: TRBV3-1
d_gene: -
CDR3aa: CASSRGTPRGEQYF
CDR3nt: TGTGCCAGCAGCCGCGGGACCCCAAGGGGGGAGCAGTACTTC

abundance: -
j_gene: TRBJ2-1
v_gene: TRBV2
d_gene: -
CDR3aa: CASSEPGNEQFF
CDR3nt: TGTGCCAGCAGTGAGCCCGGGAATGAGCAGTTCTTC

abundance: -
j_gene: TRBJ1-5
v_gene: TRBV3-1
d_gene: -
CDR3aa: CASEPTGVSNQPQHF
CDR3nt: TGTGCCAGCGAACCGACGGGGGTCAGCAATCAGCCCCAGCATTTT

abundance: -
j_gene: TRBJ2-3
v_gene: TRBV5-1
d_gene: -
CDR3aa: CASSLGNSGSTDTQYF
CDR3nt: TGCGCCAGCAGCTTGGGGAATAGCGGAAGCACAGATACGCAGTATTTT

abundance: -
j_gene: TRBJ2-7
v_gene: TRBV27
d_gene: -
CDR3aa: CASSLSPSRVPYEQYF
CDR3nt: TGTGCCAGCAGTTTATCGCCCAGCCGCGTCCCCTACGAGCAGTACTTC

abundance: -
j_gene: TRBJ1-2
v_gene: TRBV2
d_gene: -
CDR3aa: CASRGQAGGYTF
CDR3nt: TGTGCCAGCAGGGGGCAGGCCGGGGGCTACACCTTC

abundance: -
j_gene: TRBJ1-3
v_gene: TRBV2
d_gene: -
CDR3aa: CASSESGQRGNTIYF
CDR3nt: TGTGCCAGCAGCGAAAGTGGACAGCGCGGAAACACCATATATTTT

abundance: few
j_gene: TRBJ2-5
v_gene: TRBV28
d_gene: -
CDR3aa: CASGSPAVRETQYF
CDR3nt: TGTGCCAGCGGTTCACCGGCAGTTCGAGAGACCCAGTACTTC

abundance: -
j_gene: TRBJ1-3
v_gene: TRBV6-5
d_gene: -
CDR3aa: CASKSSGNTIYF
CDR3nt: TGTGCCAGCAAGTCCTCTGGAAACACCATATATTTT

abundance: few
j_gene: TRBJ2-7
v_gene: TRBV29-1
d_gene: TRBD2
CDR3aa: CSVEDPQGGPYEQYF
CDR3nt: TGCAGCGTTGAAGATCCCCAGGGAGGGCCGTACGAGCAGTACTTC

abundance: -
j_gene: TRBJ2-2
v_gene: TRBV19
d_gene: -
CDR3aa: CASSMGVAGELFF
CDR3nt: TGTGCCAGTAGTATGGGGGTCGCCGGGGAGCTGTTTTTT

abundance: few
j_gene: TRBJ1-1
v_gene: TRBV2
d_gene: -
CDR3aa: CASGRGLDRTNTEAFF
CDR3nt: TGTGCCAGCGGGCGGGGGTTGGACAGAACGAACACTGAAGCTTTCTTT

abundance: -
j_gene: TRBJ2-7
v_gene: TRBV20-1
d_gene: -
CDR3aa: CSAREDALNEQYF
CDR3nt: TGCAGTGCTAGAGAGGACGCACTCAACGAGCAGTACTTC

abundance: -
j_gene: TRBJ2-3
v_gene: TRBV7-9
d_gene: TRBD2
CDR3aa: CASRPTYGRESTDTQYF
CDR3nt: TGTGCCAGCAGACCCACTTACGGGCGGGAGTCGACAGATACGCAGTATTTT

abundance: many
j_gene: TRBJ2-3
v_gene: TRBV20-1
d_gene: TRBD2
CDR3aa: CSAPRLAGFQSDTQYF
CDR3nt: TGCAGTGCTCCACGACTAGCGGGGTTTCAATCAGATACGCAGTATTTT

abundance: once
j_gene: TRBJ2-5
v_gene: TRBV18
d_gene: TRBD1
CDR3aa: CASSRQGSETQYF
CDR3nt: TGTGCCAGCTCAAGACAGGGTTCGGAGACCCAGTACTTC

abundance: -
j_gene: TRBJ2-2
v_gene: TRBV7-3
d_gene: -
CDR3aa: CASSARRAQNTGELFF
CDR3nt: TGTGCCAGCAGCGCAAGGAGGGCGCAGAACACCGGGGAGCTGTTTTTT

abundance: -
j_gene: TRBJ2-1
v_gene: TRBV11-1
d_gene: TRBD2
CDR3aa: CASSLSRGGRPWLDEQFF
CDR3nt: TGTGCCAGCAGCTTATCAAGAGGCGGGAGGCCTTGGTTGGATGAGCAGTTCTTC

abundance: -
j_gene: TRBJ2-3
v_gene: TRBV14
d_gene: -
CDR3aa: CASSRRQPQDTQYF
CDR3nt: TGTGCCAGCAGCCGACGACAGCCACAAGATACGCAGTATTTT

abundance: -
j_gene: TRBJ1-1
v_gene: TRBV2
d_gene: TRBD1
CDR3aa: CARTQGAEAFF
CDR3nt: TGTGCCAGGACTCAGGGGGCTGAAGCTTTCTTT

abundance: few
j_gene: TRBJ2-3
v_gene: TRBV7-2
d_gene: -
CDR3aa: CASSLVVHTDTQYF
CDR3nt: TGTGCCAGCAGCTTAGTAGTACACACAGATACGCAGTATTTT

abundance: -
j_gene: TRBJ1-1
v_gene: TRBV19
d_gene: -
CDR3aa: CASRAGAVTEAFF
CDR3nt: TGTGCCAGTAGGGCTGGGGCTGTCACTGAAGCTTTCTTT

abundance: many
j_gene: TRBJ2-5
v_gene: TRBV7-2
d_gene: -
CDR3aa: CASSIPGGETQYF
CDR3nt: TGTGCCAGCAGCATTCCCGGCGGAGAGACCCAGTACTTC

abundance: -
j_gene: TRBJ1-1
v_gene: TRBV6-2/TRBV6-3
d_gene: -
CDR3aa: CASRKTEDTEAFF
CDR3nt: TGTGCCAGCAGAAAAACAGAGGACACTGAAGCTTTCTTT

abundance: few
j_gene: TRBJ2-7
v_gene: TRBV5-1
d_gene: -
CDR3aa: CASSLAPILGDEQYF
CDR3nt: TGCGCCAGCAGCTTGGCTCCCATCTTGGGCGACGAGCAGTACTTC